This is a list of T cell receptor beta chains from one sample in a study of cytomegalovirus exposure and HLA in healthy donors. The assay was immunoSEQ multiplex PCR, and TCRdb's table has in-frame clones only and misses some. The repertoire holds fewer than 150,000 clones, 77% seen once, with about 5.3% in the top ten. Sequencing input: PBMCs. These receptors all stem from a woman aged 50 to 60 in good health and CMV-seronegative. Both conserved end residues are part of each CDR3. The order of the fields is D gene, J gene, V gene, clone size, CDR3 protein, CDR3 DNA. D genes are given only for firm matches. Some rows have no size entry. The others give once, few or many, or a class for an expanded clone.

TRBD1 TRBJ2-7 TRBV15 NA CATSRLGTGVYEQYF TGTGCCACCAGCAGGCTAGGGACAGGCGTCTACGAGCAGTACTTC
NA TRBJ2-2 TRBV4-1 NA CASSQGSAIRNTGELFF TGCGCCAGCAGCCAAGGGAGTGCTATTAGGAACACCGGGGAGCTGTTTTTT
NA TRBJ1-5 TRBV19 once CASSIQDGGNQPQHF TGTGCCAGTAGTATCCAGGACGGGGGCAATCAGCCCCAGCATTTT
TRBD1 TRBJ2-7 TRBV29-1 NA CSVSGGSYEQYF TGCAGCGTATCAGGGGGATCCTACGAGCAGTACTTC
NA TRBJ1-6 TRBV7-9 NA CSSRSGDSPLHF TGTTCCAGCAGGTCCGGGGATTCACCCCTCCACTTT
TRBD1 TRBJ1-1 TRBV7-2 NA CASSRQGRTEAFF TGTGCCAGCAGCAGACAGGGGAGGACTGAAGCTTTCTTT
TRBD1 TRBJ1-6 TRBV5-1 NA CASSLRTGVTSNSPLHF TGCGCCAGCAGCTTACGGACAGGGGTAACAAGTAATTCACCCCTCCACTTT
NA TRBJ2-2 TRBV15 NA CATSRGGTHTGELFF TGTGCCACCAGCAGAGGGGGGACTCACACCGGGGAGCTGTTTTTT
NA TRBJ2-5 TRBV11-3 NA CASSPEGALETQYF TGTGCCAGCAGCCCAGAAGGGGCCCTGGAGACCCAGTACTTC
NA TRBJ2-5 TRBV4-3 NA CASSQVSGPGTQYF TGCGCCAGCAGCCAAGTTTCAGGGCCGGGGACCCAGTACTTC
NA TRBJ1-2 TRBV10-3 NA CAISETTTGTYGYTF TGTGCCATCAGTGAGACAACGACAGGAACCTATGGCTACACCTTC
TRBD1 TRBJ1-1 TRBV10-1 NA CASSDSKGANTEAFF TGCGCCAGCAGTGACTCAAAGGGGGCAAACACTGAAGCTTTCTTT
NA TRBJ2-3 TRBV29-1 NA CSVGQSSTDTQYF TGCAGCGTTGGACAGTCATCGACAGATACGCAGTATTTT
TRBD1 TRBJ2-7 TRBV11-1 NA CASSPGTEFSGEQYF TGTGCCAGCAGCCCCGGGACAGAGTTTTCTGGGGAGCAGTACTTC
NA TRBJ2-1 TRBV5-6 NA CASQQVYSSYNEQFF TGTGCCAGCCAACAGGTTTACAGCTCCTACAATGAGCAGTTCTTC
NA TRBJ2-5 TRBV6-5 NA CASSYTTGEGEQYF TGTGCCAGCAGTTACACGACAGGGGAGGGTGAGCAGTACTTC
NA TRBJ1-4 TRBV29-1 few CSAGGTDNEKLFF TGCAGCGCAGGCGGGACTGATAATGAAAAACTGTTTTTT
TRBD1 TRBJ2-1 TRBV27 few CAAAQWAGGGDEQFF TGTGCCGCGGCCCAGTGGGCAGGGGGCGGCGATGAGCAGTTCTTC
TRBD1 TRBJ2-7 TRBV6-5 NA CASGVDRGRFYEQYF TGTGCCAGCGGAGTTGACAGGGGGCGCTTTTACGAGCAGTACTTC
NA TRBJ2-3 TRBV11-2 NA CASSFNRVHTDTQYF TGTGCCAGCAGCTTCAACAGGGTTCACACAGATACGCAGTATTTT
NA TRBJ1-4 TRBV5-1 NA CASSSPGRSEKLFF TGCGCCAGCAGCTCCCCGGGGAGGAGTGAAAAATTGTTTTTT
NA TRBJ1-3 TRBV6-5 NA CASSTTSGAGNTIYF TGTGCCAGCAGCACGACCTCAGGGGCTGGAAACACCATATATTTT
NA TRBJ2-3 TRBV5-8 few CASSHRGTYTDTQYF TGTGCCAGCAGCCATCGGGGGACTTACACAGATACGCAGTATTTT
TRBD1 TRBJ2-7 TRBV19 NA CASSIADGQGLEQYF TGTGCCAGTAGTATAGCAGACGGACAGGGCCTCGAGCAGTACTTC
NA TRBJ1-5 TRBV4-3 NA CASSRGVSNQPQHF TGCGCCAGCAGCCGGGGGGTAAGCAATCAGCCCCAGCATTTT
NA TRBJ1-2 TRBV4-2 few CASSPLGQGPNGYTF TGTGCCAGCAGCCCGCTGGGGCAGGGGCCCAATGGCTACACCTTC
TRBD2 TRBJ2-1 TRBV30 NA CAWRLAGRWRAQFF TGTGCCTGGAGACTAGCGGGGAGGTGGAGGGCGCAGTTCTTC
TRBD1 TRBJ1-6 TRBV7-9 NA CASSYSRGQGAIQNSPLHF TGTGCCAGCAGCTACTCACGGGGGCAGGGGGCCATTCAGAATTCACCCCTCCACTTT
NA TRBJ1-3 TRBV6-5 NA CASSYGQGTGNTIYF TGTGCCAGCAGTTACGGGCAGGGTACTGGAAACACCATATATTTT
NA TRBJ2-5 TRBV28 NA CASTWPRGETQYF TGTGCCAGCACTTGGCCGAGGGGGGAGACCCAGTACTTC
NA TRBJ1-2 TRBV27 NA CASSFRATNYGYTF TGTGCCAGCAGTTTTCGAGCTACTAACTATGGCTACACCTTC
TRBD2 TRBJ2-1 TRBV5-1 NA CASSLGLAGGIINEQFF TGCGCCAGCAGCTTGGGACTAGCGGGGGGGATAATTAATGAGCAGTTCTTC
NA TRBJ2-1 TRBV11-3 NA CASSSGINNEQFF TGTGCCAGCAGCTCGGGGATAAACAATGAGCAGTTCTTC
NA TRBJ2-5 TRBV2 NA CASSVRTSQETQYF TGTGCCAGCAGTGTCCGGACAAGCCAAGAGACCCAGTACTTC
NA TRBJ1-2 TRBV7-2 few CASRLRAQNYGYTF TGTGCCAGCAGGTTAAGAGCCCAAAACTATGGCTACACCTTC